The 24 T cell receptor beta chains below come from one sample, sequenced in a study of cytomegalovirus exposure and HLA in healthy donors. Vbeta (60) and Jbeta (13) primers were used in the PCR. Assay: immunoSEQ multiplex PCR; the TCRdb copy retains only in-frame clones and omits some. The sample has some 150,000 clones, about four fifths seen once. Sequenced input: PBMCs. These receptors all stem from a woman younger than 30 in good health and CMV-seropositive.

This clone occurred once. In DNA form, the CDR3 reads TGTGCCAGCAGCCTTACAGGGCCCTACGAGCAGTACTTC. Its translation: CASSLTGPYEQYF. This chain joins TRBV7-9 and TRBJ2-7; D possibly corresponds to TRBD1 (6 bases). Per germline, CDR1 SEHNR and CDR2 FQNEAQ (reference sequence). The CDR3 has 13 amino acids. Deletions cut 5 bases from V and 2 bases from J, with 10 bases between.

The chain recombines TRBV27 with TRBJ1-2; D is possibly TRBD1 (5 bases). This CDR3 spans 15 amino acids. Trimming pared 0 bases from V and 4 bases from J, leaving 12 bases between. Germline values: CDR1 MNHEY, CDR2 SMNVEV (reference sequence). CDR3 nucleotide sequence: TGTGCCAGCAGTTTATCGTTCGCCAGGGCCTATGGCTACACCTTC. It translates to CASSLSFARAYGYTF.

The rearrangement uses TRBV4-1 and TRBJ1-6; no clear D gene. This CDR3 region has 14 residues. V shed 1 base and J shed 11 bases, with 12 bases lying between them. Germline values: CDR1 MGHRA, CDR2 YSYEKL. The CDR3: CASSQAEALPPLHF. In DNA, the CDR3 is TGCGCCAGCAGCCAAGCCGAGGCCCTCCCACCCCTCCACTTT.

The chain employs TRBV21-1 and TRBJ1-2. TRBV21-1 is described as a pseudogene. The CDR3 runs 12 residues. CDR3 region: CASSLSAGGYTF. The CDR3 DNA reads as TGTGCCAGCAGCCTATCCGCCGGGGGCTACACCTTC.

The rearrangement links TRBV7-9 to TRBJ2-1; TRBD1 aligns across 9 bases. Germline values: CDR1 SEHNR, CDR2 FQNEAQ (reference sequence). J gave up 5 bases and V 4 bases, and 6 bases lay outside the gene matches. The length of the CDR3 is 15 residues. Written as DNA, the CDR3 is TGTGCCAGCAGCTACCGGGACAGGGCCAACAATGAGCAGTTCTTC. Encoded protein: CASSYRDRANNEQFF.

The DNA for the CDR3 is TGTGCCAGCAGCTTAGGAGGGTTGGCCGAGCAGTTCTTC. It codes for CASSLGGLAEQFF. The chain joins TRBV11-2 to TRBJ2-1, with D perhaps TRBD2 (5 bases). V was shortened by 1 base and J by 10 bases, with 11 bases between the two germline ends. There are 13 residues in the CDR3. Per germline, CDR1 SGHAT and CDR2 FQNNGV.

The chain has TRBV27 and TRBJ1-2; D is uncertain. V dropped 6 bases and J dropped 2 bases, with 16 bases sitting between them. CDR3 length: 15 residues. From germline, CDR1 is MNHEY and CDR2 SMNVEV (reference sequence). The CDR3 loop reads CASSQYSTANYGYTF. In DNA form, the CDR3 reads TGTGCCAGCAGCCAATACTCCACAGCAAACTATGGCTACACCTTC.

This clone occurred a few times. The chain couples TRBV7-6 to TRBJ2-2, with 7 nucleotides matching TRBD1. J was trimmed by 4 bases and V by 5 bases; bases with no gene match: 10. CDR1 SGHVS and CDR2 FNYEAQ come from the germline V gene. There are 16 residues in the CDR3. The CDR3 loop is CASSPRGQTGTGELFF. The CDR3 coding sequence is TGTGCCAGCAGCCCGAGGGGACAGACCGGCACCGGGGAGCTGTTTTTT. The entire variable domain, with the rest obtained from reference TRBV7-6 and TRBJ2-2, is as follows: GAGVSQSPRYKVTKRGQDVALRCDPISGHVSLYWYRQALGQGPEFLTYFNYEAQQDKSGLPNDRFSAERPEGSISTLTIQRTEQRDSAMYRCASSPRGQTGTGELFFGEGSRLTVL.

V gene TRBV19 combines with J gene TRBJ1-2, with D perhaps TRBD1 (6 bases). The V end was cut by 6 bases, the J end by 0 bases, with 8 bases between. The CDR3 length is 13 residues. Germline V lookup: CDR1 LNHDA, CDR2 SQIVND (reference sequence). The chain's CDR3 is CASRDSPNYGYTF. The DNA for the CDR3 is TGTGCCAGTAGGGACAGCCCTAACTATGGCTACACCTTC.

This clone has just a few counts. The chain has TRBV18 and TRBJ2-2; the D gene is possibly TRBD2 (5 bases). Trimming took 6 bases from V and 3 from J, leaving 17 bases between them. Germline-derived CDR1 and CDR2 are KGHSH and LQKENI. The CDR3 sequence is 16 residues long. In nucleotides, the CDR3 is TGTGCCAGCTCGGCTTACCAACTAGAAGACACCGGGGAGCTGTTTTTT. Translation gives CASSAYQLEDTGELFF.

There are a few counts of this clone. The chain recombines TRBV5-1 with TRBJ1-4; D is unresolved. This CDR3 is 14 amino acids long. Germline loops: CDR1 SGHRS, CDR2 YFSETQ. Between the trimmed V and J ends, which lost 3 bases and 7 bases, there was a span of 13 bases. DNA for the CDR3: TGCGCCAGCAGCTGGCCCTTCCGCGGTGAAAAACTGTTTTTT. Translated, it gives CASSWPFRGEKLFF.

This sequence joins TRBV4-1 and TRBJ2-7; a possible D gene is TRBD1 (6 bases). V lost 3 bases, J lost 0 bases, and 9 bases lay in between. CDR1 and CDR2 (germline): MGHRA, YSYEKL. This CDR3 spans 14 amino acids. CDR3 coding DNA: TGCGCCAGCAGCCAGGGGGCCAGCTCCTACGAGCAGTACTTC. Amino acid sequence: CASSQGASSYEQYF.

Worth noting for this clone: The same CDR3 is also encoded by other DNA sequences in this sample. The rearrangement links TRBV5-1 to TRBJ2-7; 7 bases are a match to TRBD1. Germline V lookup: CDR1 SGHRS, CDR2 YFSETQ. This CDR3 has 12 amino acids. The ends lost 4 bases at V and 3 bases at J; junction bases unmatched: 1. The CDR3 spells CASSRDSYEQYF. The CDR3 region has the DNA TGCGCCAGCAGCCGGGACAGCTACGAGCAGTACTTC.

The chain uses TRBV4-3 and TRBJ1-2; 7 bases align to TRBD1. Trimming cost V 1 base and J 4 bases; bases outside gene matches: 6. The CDR3 extends over 15 amino acids. Germline V gene sequence: CDR1 LGHNA, CDR2 YSLEER. Here the CDR3 DNA reads TGCGCCAGCAGCCAAGGTTCAGGGGGTTTCTATGGCTACACCTTC. It yields the protein CASSQGSGGFYGYTF.

The CDR3 loop is CASRWDTGAFEKLFF. The CDR3 nucleotides read TGTGCCAGCCGTTGGGACACAGGGGCGTTTGAAAAACTGTTTTTT. The chain links TRBV6-1 to TRBJ1-4, with 7 bases aligning to TRBD1. The CDR3 has 15 amino acids. Germline CDR1 reads MNHNS; CDR2 reads SASEGT. The V segment lost 8 bases and the J segment 7 bases; nucleotides outside the gene matches: 13.

The V and J genes are TRBV7-6 and TRBJ1-1; D gene ambiguous. This CDR3 is 14 amino acids long. V shed 2 bases and J shed 9 bases, with 16 bases lying between them. The germline gives CDR1 SGHVS, CDR2 FNYEAQ. The CDR3, as DNA: TGTGCCAGCAGCTTAACTAAGACGGAAGGTAAAGCTTTCTTT. This encodes CASSLTKTEGKAFF.

J is TRBJ2-1 and V is TRBV5-1; TRBD1 aligns across 7 bases. CDR3 size: 15 residues. Germline V gives CDR1 SGHRS, CDR2 YFSETQ. J gave up 4 bases and V 4 bases, and 8 bases lay outside the gene matches. The CDR3 region has the DNA TGCGCCAGCAGCCCTCGACAGGGCCCTTACAATGAGCAGTTCTTC. This encodes CASSPRQGPYNEQFF.

The table lists this clone with a count of one. The chain recombines TRBV7-2 with TRBJ2-3, with 9 bases lining up with TRBD2. CDR1 and CDR2 from the germline V gene are SGHTA and FQGNSA. The CDR3 totals 13 residues. V shed 11 bases, J shed 6 bases, and the junction held 9 bases outside the gene matches. The CDR3 DNA reads TGTGCCGGCACGAGCGGGGGGCCGGATACGCAGTATTTT. This encodes CAGTSGGPDTQYF. Full variable domain (missing parts from reference TRBV7-2 and TRBJ2-3): GAGVSQSPSNKVTEKGKDVELRCDPISGHTALYWYRQSLGQGLEFLIYFQGNSAPDKSGLPSDRFSAERTGGSVSTLTIQRTQQEDSAVYLCAGTSGGPDTQYFGPGTRLTVL.

The chain recombines TRBV11-2 with TRBJ1-3; 8 nucleotides match TRBD1. The CDR3 is 14 residues long. V shed 5 bases, J shed 5 bases, and the junction held 5 bases outside the gene matches. From germline, CDR1 is SGHAT and CDR2 FQNNGV. In DNA, the CDR3 is TGTGCCAGCAGCCCCCGGACAGGGAGAAACACCATATATTTT. It specifies CASSPRTGRNTIYF. The variable domain in full, completed from reference TRBV11-2 and TRBJ1-3, reads EAGVAQSPRYKIIEKRQSVAFWCNPISGHATLYWYQQILGQGPKLLIQFQNNGVVDDSQLPKDRFSAERLKGVDSTLKIQPAKLEDSAVYLCASSPRTGRNTIYFGEGSWLTVV.

The J gene is TRBJ1-1, the V gene TRBV27, with D hard to call. The CDR3 is 15 residues long. In germline, CDR1 is MNHEY, CDR2 SMNVEV (reference sequence). The V gene lost 0 bases and the J gene lost 0 bases, with 8 bases spanning the gap. The CDR3 protein is CASSLSRSMNTEAFF. The CDR3 nucleotides are TGTGCCAGCAGTTTATCGCGGAGCATGAACACTGAAGCTTTCTTT.

The rearrangement uses TRBV9 and TRBJ1-1; a possible D gene is TRBD1 (5 bases). CDR3 length: 16 amino acids. Trimming removed 0 bases from V and 1 base from J, with 13 bases in between. The germline V gene has CDR1 SGDLS and CDR2 YYNGEE. The CDR3 DNA sequence: TGTGCCAGCAGCGTAGGGCAGGGCCTTGGGAACACTGAAGCTTTCTTT. This codes for CASSVGQGLGNTEAFF.

The count of this clone is one. The rearrangement joins TRBV5-4 to TRBJ2-1; 10 bases fit TRBD2. Germline CDR1 is SGHNT and CDR2 is YYREEE (reference sequence). J was trimmed by 5 bases and V by 3 bases; bases with no gene match: 8. The CDR3 has 16 amino acids. The CDR3 DNA sequence: TGTGCCAGCAGCTCGGGGCTAGCGGGGGCAAACAATGAGCAGTTCTTC. Its translation is CASSSGLAGANNEQFF.

As DNA, the CDR3 is TGTGCCAGCGTAAAGGAGGCAGAAAGAAACTATGGCTACACCTTC. This gives the protein CASVKEAERNYGYTF. V usage is TRBV2 and J usage is TRBJ1-2; D is ambiguous. Germline V CDR1 and CDR2: SNHLY, FYNNEI. This CDR3 has 15 amino acids. V lost 8 bases and J lost 2, with 18 bases in between. The full variable domain, in which reference TRBV2 and TRBJ1-2 provide the parts outside the CDR3, is EPEVTQTPSHQVTQMGQEVILRCVPISNHLYFYWYRQILGQKVEFLVSFYNNEISEKSEIFDDQFSVERPDGSNFTLKIRSTKLEDSAMYFCASVKEAERNYGYTFGSGTRLTVV.

The V gene is TRBV28, the J gene TRBJ2-5; 8 bases agree with TRBD1. The J segment lost 5 bases and the V segment lost 6 bases, leaving 11 bases of the junction unmatched. The CDR3 loop spans 15 amino acids. Germline values: CDR1 MDHEN, CDR2 SYDVKM. CDR3 in amino acids: CASSQTDRGLETQYF. The CDR3 DNA reads as TGTGCCAGCAGCCAGACCGACAGGGGATTGGAGACCCAGTACTTC.